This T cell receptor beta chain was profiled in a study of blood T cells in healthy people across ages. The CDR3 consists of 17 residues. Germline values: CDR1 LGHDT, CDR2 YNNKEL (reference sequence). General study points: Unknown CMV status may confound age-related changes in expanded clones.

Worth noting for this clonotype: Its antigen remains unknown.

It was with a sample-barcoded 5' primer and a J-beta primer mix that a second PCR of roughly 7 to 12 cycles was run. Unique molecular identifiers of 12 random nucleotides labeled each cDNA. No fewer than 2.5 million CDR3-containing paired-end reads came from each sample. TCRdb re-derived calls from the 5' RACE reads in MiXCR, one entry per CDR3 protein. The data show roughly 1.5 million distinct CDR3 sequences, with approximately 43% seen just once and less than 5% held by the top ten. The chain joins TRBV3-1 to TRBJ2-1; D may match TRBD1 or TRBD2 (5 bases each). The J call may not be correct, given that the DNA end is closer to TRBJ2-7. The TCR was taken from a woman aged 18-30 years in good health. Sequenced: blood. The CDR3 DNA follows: TGTGCCAGCAGCCAGGGGCATGGACTGAACTCCTACAATGAGCAGTACTTC. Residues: CASSQGHGLNSYNEQYF.